The text below deals with one T cell receptor beta chain. As originally analysed: Quantification of nucleated cells was approximated via reference gene primer amplification. Here immunoSEQ multiplex PCR was the method, and the copy in TCRdb shows in-frame clones only, minus some. V and J calls plus clone size are reproduced from that table; the DNA served to infer D and trimming. This table holds about 170,000 clones, roughly 90% found once. The record originates from a study of blood T cell repertoires in COVID-19. Cohort placement rested on clinical history that participants reported themselves. Germline V gene sequence: CDR1 KGHSH, CDR2 LQKENI. The CDR3 sequence is 16 residues long. Trimming removed 3 bases from V and 6 bases from J, with 18 bases in between.

The sample taken for sequencing was PBMCs or T cells enriched from blood (not recorded which). This sequence was found in a woman in her forties or fifties who had recovered from COVID-19. The gene calls are TRBV18 and TRBJ2-1; unclear D gene. In DNA form, the CDR3 reads TGTGCCAGCTCACCGAGTGTAGTGGTAGTCGGCAATGAGCAGTTCTTC. It encodes CASSPSVVVVGNEQFF.